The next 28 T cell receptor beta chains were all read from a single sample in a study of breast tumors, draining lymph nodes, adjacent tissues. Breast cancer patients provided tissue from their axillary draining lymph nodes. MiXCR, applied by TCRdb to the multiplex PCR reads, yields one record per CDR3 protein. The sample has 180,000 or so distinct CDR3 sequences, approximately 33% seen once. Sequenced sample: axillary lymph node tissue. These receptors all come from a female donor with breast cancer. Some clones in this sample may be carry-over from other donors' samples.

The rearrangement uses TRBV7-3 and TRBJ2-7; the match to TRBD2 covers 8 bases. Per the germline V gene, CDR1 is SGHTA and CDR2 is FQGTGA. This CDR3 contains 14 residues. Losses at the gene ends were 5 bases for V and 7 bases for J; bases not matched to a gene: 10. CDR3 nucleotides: TGTGCCAGCAGCCTAGGCGGGGGGTTTGGGGAGCAGTACTTC. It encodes CASSLGGGFGEQYF.

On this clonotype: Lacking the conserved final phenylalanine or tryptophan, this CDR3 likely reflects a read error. Here the CDR3 DNA reads TGCGCCAGCAGCCTCAGACAGAACTATAATTCACCCCTCCACCTT. It translates to CASSLRQNYNSPLHL. The gene calls are TRBV5-1 and TRBJ1-6, with D perhaps matching TRBD1 (5 bases). CDR3 length equals 15 residues. Looked up from germline, CDR1 is SGHRS and CDR2 is YFSETQ. V dropped 4 bases and J dropped 3 bases, with 11 bases sitting between them.

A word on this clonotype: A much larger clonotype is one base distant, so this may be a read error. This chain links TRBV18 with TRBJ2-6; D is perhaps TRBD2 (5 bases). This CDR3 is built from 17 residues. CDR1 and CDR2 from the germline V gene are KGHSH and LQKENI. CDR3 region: CAGSGLGSNSGANVLTF. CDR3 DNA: TGTGCCGGCTCCGGACTGGGAAGCAACTCTGGGGCCAACGTCCTGACTTTC.

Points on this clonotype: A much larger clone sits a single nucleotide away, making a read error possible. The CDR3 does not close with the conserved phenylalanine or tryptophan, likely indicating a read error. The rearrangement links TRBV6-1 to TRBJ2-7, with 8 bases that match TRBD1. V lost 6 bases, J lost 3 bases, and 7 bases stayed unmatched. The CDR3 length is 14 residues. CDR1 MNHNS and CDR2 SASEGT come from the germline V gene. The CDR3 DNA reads TGTGCCAGCAGGCAAGTGGGACAGGTCTACGAGCAGTACCTC. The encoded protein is CASRQVGQVYEQYL.

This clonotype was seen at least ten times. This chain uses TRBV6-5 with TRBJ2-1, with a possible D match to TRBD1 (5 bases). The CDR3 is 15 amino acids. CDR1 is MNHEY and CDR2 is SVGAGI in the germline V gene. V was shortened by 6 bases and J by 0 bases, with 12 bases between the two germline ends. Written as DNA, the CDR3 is TGTGCCAGCAGGACTGACAGAAGCTCCTACAATGAGCAGTTCTTC. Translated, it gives CASRTDRSSYNEQFF.

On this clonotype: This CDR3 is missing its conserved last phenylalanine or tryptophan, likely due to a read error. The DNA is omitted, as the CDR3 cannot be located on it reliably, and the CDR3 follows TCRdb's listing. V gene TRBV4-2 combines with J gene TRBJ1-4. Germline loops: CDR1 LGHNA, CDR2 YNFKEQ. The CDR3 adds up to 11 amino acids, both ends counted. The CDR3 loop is CASSGEGGLVT.

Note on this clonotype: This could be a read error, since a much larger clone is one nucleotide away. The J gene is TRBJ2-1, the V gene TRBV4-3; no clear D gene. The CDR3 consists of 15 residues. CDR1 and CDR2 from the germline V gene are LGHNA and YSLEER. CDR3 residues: CASSQVLLSYNGQFF. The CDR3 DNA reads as TGCGCCAGCAGCCAAGTTCTCCTCTCCTACAATGGGCAGTTCTTC.

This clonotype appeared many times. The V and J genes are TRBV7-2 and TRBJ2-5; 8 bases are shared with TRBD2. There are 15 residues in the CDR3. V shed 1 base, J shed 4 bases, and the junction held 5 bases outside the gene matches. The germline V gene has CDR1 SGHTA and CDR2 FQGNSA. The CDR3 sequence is CASSLVTREGETQYF. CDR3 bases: TGTGCCAGCAGCTTAGTGACACGGGAGGGAGAGACCCAGTACTTC.

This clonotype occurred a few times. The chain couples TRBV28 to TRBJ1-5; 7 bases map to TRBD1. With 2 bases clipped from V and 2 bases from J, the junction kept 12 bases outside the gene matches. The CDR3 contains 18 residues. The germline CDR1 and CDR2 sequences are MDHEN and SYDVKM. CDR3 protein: CASSLSGLRGRGNQPQHF. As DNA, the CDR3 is TGTGCCAGCAGTTTAAGCGGTTTGAGGGGGCGGGGCAATCAGCCCCAGCATTTT.

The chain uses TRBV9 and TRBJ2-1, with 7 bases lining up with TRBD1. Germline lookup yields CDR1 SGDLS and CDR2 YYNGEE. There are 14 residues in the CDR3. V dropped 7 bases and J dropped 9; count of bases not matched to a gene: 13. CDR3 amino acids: CASWGQPLWFEQFF. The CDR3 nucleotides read TGTGCCAGCTGGGGACAGCCCTTGTGGTTTGAGCAGTTCTTC.

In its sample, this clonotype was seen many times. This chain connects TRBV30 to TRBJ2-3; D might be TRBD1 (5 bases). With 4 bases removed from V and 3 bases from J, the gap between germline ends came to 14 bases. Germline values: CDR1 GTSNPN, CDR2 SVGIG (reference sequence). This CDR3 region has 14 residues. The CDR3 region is CAWTIGAGTDTQYF. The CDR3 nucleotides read TGTGCCTGGACTATAGGGGCCGGGACAGATACGCAGTATTTT.

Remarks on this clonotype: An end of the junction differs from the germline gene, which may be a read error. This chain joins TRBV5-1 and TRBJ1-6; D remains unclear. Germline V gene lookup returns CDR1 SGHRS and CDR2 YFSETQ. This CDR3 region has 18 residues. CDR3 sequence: CASRDSGGETSYNSPHHF. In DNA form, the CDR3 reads TGCGCCAGCAGGGATTCGGGCGGGGAGACTTCCTATAATTCACCCCACCACTTT. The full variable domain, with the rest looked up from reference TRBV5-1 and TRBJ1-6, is KAGVTQTPRYLIKTRGQQVTLSCSPISGHRSVSWYQQTPGQGLQFLFEYFSETQRNKGNFPGRFSGRQFSNSRSEMNVSTLELGDSALYLCASRDSGGETSYNSPHHFGNGTRLTVT.

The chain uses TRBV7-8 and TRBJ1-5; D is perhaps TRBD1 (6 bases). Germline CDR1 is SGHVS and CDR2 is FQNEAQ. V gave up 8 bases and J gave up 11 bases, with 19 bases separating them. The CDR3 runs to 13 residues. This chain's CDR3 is CASAGTKQSAQHF. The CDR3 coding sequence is TGTGCCAGCGCCGGGACAAAGCAATCAGCCCAGCATTTT.

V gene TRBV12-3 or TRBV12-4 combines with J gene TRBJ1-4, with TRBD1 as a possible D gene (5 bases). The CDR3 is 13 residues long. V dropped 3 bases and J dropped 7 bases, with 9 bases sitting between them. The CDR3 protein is CASSFLQGEKLFF. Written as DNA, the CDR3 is TGTGCCAGCAGTTTTTTGCAGGGTGAAAAACTGTTTTTT.

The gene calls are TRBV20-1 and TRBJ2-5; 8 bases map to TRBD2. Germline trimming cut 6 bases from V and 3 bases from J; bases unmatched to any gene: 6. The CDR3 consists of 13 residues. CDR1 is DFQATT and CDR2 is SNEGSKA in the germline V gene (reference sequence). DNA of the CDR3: TGCAGTGCCGTTAGCGGGACGGAAGAGACCCAGTACTTC. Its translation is CSAVSGTEETQYF.

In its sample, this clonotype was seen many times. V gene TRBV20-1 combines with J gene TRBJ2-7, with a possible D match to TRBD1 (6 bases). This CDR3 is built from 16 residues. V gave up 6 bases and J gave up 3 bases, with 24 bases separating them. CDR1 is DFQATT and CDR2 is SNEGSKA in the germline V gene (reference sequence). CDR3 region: CSASAPGTSTIYEQYF. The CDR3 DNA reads TGCAGTGCCAGCGCCCCCGGGACATCTACAATCTACGAGCAGTACTTC.

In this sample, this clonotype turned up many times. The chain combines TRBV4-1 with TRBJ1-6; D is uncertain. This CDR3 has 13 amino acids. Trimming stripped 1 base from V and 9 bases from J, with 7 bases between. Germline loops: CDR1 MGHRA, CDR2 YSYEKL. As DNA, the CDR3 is TGCGCCAGCAGCCAAGTTAGGGCTTCACCCCTCCACTTT. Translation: CASSQVRASPLHF.

CDR3 loop: CASSKDRGIRNTEAFF. In nucleotides, the CDR3 is TGTGCCAGCAGTAAGGACAGGGGGATTAGGAACACTGAAGCTTTCTTT. V and J are TRBV2 and TRBJ1-1, with 10 bases aligning to TRBD1. Germline V gives CDR1 SNHLY, CDR2 FYNNEI. This CDR3 comprises 16 residues. J lost 1 base, V lost 5 bases, and 7 bases had no gene match.

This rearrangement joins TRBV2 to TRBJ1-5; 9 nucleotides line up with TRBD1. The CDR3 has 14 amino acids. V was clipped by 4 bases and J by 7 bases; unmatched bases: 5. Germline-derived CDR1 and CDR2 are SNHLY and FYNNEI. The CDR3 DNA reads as TGTGCCAGCAGTGCAGGGACAGGGATACAGCCCCAGCATTTT. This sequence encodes CASSAGTGIQPQHF.

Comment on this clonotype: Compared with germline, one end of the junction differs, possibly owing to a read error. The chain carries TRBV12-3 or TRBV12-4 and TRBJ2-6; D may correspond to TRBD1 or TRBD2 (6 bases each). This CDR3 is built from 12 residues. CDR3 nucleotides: TGTGCCAGCAGGCAAGGGGGGAACACTGAAGCTTTC. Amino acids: CASRQGGNTEAF.

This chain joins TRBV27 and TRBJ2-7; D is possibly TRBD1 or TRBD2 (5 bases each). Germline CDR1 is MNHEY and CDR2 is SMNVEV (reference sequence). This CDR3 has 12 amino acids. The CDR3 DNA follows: TGTGGAGGGGCCTGGCGTCACTACGAGCAGTACTTC. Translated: CGGAWRHYEQYF.

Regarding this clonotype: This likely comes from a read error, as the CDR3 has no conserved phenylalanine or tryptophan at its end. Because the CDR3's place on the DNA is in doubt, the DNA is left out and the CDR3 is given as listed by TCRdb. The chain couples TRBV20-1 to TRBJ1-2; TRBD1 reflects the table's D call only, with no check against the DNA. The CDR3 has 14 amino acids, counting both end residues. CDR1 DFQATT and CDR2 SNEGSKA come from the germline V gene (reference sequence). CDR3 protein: CSSDREGLTMATQS.

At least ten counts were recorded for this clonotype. The CDR3 is CASSEMGVSGNTIYF. CDR3 in DNA: TGTGCCAGCAGTGAAATGGGGGTTTCTGGAAACACCATATATTTT. The chain joins TRBV2 to TRBJ1-3; D possibly corresponds to TRBD1 (5 bases). The germline CDR1 and CDR2 sequences are SNHLY and FYNNEI. The ends were cut back, 2 bases at V and 1 base at J, with 9 bases in the middle. This CDR3 has 15 amino acids. The variable domain in full, with the rest retrieved from reference TRBV2 and TRBJ1-3, is EPEVTQTPSHQVTQMGQEVILRCVPISNHLYFYWYRQILGQKVEFLVSFYNNEISEKSEIFDDQFSVERPDGSNFTLKIRSTKLEDSAMYFCASSEMGVSGNTIYFGEGSWLTVV.

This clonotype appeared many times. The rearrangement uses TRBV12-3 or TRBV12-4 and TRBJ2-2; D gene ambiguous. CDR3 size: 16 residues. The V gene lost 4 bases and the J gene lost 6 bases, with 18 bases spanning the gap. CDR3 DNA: TGTGCCAGCAGTTCCCCCCGGGCATTTGTCGCCGGGGAGCTGTTTTTT. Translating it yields CASSSPRAFVAGELFF.

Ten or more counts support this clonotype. The CDR3 DNA sequence: TGTGCCAGCTCACCAGAGAACCAGCCCCAGCATTTT. As protein: CASSPENQPQHF. V is TRBV18 and J is TRBJ1-5; no clear D gene. In germline, CDR1 is KGHSH, CDR2 LQKENI. This CDR3 spans 12 amino acids. The V and J ends lost 2 bases and 7 bases respectively, with 6 bases between them.

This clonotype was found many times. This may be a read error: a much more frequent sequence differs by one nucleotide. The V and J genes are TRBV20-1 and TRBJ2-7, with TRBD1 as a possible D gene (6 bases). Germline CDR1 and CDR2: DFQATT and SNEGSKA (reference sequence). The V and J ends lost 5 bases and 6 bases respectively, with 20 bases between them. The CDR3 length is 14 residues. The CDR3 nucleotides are TGCAGTGCTTGGAACAGGACAGTGCCCTCCGAGCAGTACTTC. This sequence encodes CSAWNRTVPSEQYF.

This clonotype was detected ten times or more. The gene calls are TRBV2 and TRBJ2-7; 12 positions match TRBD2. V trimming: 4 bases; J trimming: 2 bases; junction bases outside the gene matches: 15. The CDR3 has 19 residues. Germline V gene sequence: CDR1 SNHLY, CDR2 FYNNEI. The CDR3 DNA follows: TGTGCCAGCAGTGGGGGCATGGGACTAGCGGGCCGAAACGCCTACGAGCAGTACTTC. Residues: CASSGGMGLAGRNAYEQYF.

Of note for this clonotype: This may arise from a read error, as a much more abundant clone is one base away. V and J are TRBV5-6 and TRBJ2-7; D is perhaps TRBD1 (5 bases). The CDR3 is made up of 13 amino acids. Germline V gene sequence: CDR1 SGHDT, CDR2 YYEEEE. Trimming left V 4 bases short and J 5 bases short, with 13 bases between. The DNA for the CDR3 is TGTGCCAGCAGCCCCAGGGTCACCCACGAGCAGTACTTC. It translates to CASSPRVTHEQYF. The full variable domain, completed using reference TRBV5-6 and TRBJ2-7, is DAGVTQSPTHLIKTRGQQVTLRCSPKSGHDTVSWYQQALGQGPQFIFQYYEEEERQRGNFPDRFSGHQFPNYSSELNVNALLLGDSALYLCASSPRVTHEQYFGPGTRLTVT.